This paragraph reports one TCR beta chain. Which antigen it targets is not known. No much larger clone is present one base from it, and per-base qualities are unavailable. The CDR3 starts with the cysteine, ends with the phenylalanine, and has 13 residues. Kept here is only the CDR3 DNA, which spans 39 bases and is read in frame from base 1. The germline V gene (reference sequence) yields MNHNY for CDR1 and SVGAGI for CDR2. From V the trimming removes 6 bases and from J it removes 2 bases, while the gene matches leave 2 bases of the junction unaccounted for. TCR beta CDR3 regions were sequenced from DNA using the immunoSEQ Assay. Turning to the authors' computational methods: To compute T cell density, TCR beta template counts were normalized to usable DNA, which was estimated by amplifying housekeeping genes. Using the preseqR package, richness was estimated by extrapolating to 120,000 templates for tissue samples and 400,000 templates for PBMC samples. Clonality was defined as one minus Pielou's evenness. To identify tissue-enriched TCRs, differential abundance testing was run on productive amino-acid clonotypes with a minimum total count of 5 and an alpha of 0.1. The Jaccard Index and the Morisita Overlap Index were used to measure repertoire overlap between compartments. GLIPH clustered TCR beta CDR3s with public tetramer-defined viral CDR3s; viral motifs required at least three viral sequences plus V-gene enrichment. This is the immuneACCESS table as TCRdb keeps it, with only in-frame sequences that have V and J called. A part of the clones is gone; compared with another copy, unresolved V genes explain less than half, and the rest is unexplained. The DNA gave D and trimming, while V, J and clone size come from that table. The sample profile shows 25,000 to 35,000 clones; around 80% of them were found once. Together, the top ten hold about 16% of the sample.

This sample is part of a study of T cells in localized non-small cell lung cancer (dated by TCRdb to between 2020 and 2021). Concerning the study at large: The study analyzed T cell repertoires of 200 to 250 early-stage NSCLC patients, comparing tumors and uninvolved tumor-adjacent lungs. All 240 or so NSCLC patients in the cohort were treatment-naive and had localized lung tumors that were resected. NSCLC patients had a mean age of around 66 years, and 120 to 150 were male and over 85 female. Here is what the overall study found, with its caveats: Multi-region tumor sequencing was not performed, so intratumor heterogeneity could not be excluded. Longer overall survival was associated with higher T cell density in blood, whereas shorter survival was associated with higher clonality in adjacent lung. A median of about 53 of the top 100 tumor clones were detected in paired uninvolved adjacent lung, and around 27 of these tumor clones were also found among the top 100 clones of the paired uninvolved adjacent lung. Uninvolved tumor-adjacent lung showed the highest T cell clonality, higher than tumor, which suggests more focused antigenic responses in the adjacent lung. Because the study design was exploratory, TCR variables were selected using unadjusted p-values without false-discovery rate correction.

At diagnosis, peripheral blood, uninvolved tumor-adjacent lung and tumor were collected and were preserved as a mix of fresh-frozen and FFPE material. For TCR repertoire profiling, blood samples were analyzed in the form of peripheral blood mononuclear cells. Recombination linked TRBV6-6 to TRBJ2-7; 9 junctional bases match TRBD1. This TCR was recovered from a male donor at least 60 years old with stage III squamous cell lung carcinoma. The sequencing used peripheral blood, collected before any cancer treatment. The DNA reads TGTGCCAGCAGACAGGGGGCGGCCTACGAGCAGTACTTC. This translates into CASRQGAAYEQYF.